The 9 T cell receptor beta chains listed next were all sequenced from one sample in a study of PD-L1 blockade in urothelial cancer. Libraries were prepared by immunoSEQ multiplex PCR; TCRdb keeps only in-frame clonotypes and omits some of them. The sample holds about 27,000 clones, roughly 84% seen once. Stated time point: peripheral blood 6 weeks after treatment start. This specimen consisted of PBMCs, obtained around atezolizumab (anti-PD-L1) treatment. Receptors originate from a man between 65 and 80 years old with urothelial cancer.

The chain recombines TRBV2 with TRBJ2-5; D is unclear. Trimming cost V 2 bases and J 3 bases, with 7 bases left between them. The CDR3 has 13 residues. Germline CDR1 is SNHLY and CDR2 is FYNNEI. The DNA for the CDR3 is TGTGCCAGCAGTGAAAGATCGGAAGAGACCCAGTACTTC. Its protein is CASSERSEETQYF.

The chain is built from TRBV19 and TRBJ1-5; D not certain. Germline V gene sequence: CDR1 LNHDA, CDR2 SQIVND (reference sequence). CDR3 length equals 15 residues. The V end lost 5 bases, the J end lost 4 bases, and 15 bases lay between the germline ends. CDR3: CASSSRRGSNQPQHF. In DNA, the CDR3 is TGTGCCAGTAGTTCCCGGCGGGGATCAAATCAGCCCCAGCATTTT.

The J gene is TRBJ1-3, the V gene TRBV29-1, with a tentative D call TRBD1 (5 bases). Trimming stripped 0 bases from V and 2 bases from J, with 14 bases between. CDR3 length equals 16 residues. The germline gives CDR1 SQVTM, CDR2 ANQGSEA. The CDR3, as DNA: TGCAGCGTTGAAGATTTATCGGGGGATCCTGGAAACACCATATATTTT. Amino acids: CSVEDLSGDPGNTIYF.

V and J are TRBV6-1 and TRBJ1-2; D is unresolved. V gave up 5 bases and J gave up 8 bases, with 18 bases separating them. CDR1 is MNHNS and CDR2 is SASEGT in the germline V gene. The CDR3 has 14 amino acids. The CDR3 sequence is CASSPGGLVRGYTF. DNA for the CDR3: TGTGCCAGCAGTCCCGGCGGACTGGTTCGGGGCTACACCTTC.

CDR3 sequence: CASSLAAGADTQYF. The CDR3 coding sequence is TGCGCCAGCAGCTTGGCGGCGGGCGCAGATACGCAGTATTTT. The chain combines TRBV5-1 with TRBJ2-3, with D possibly TRBD2 on 5 matching bases. Germline CDR1 is SGHRS and CDR2 is YFSETQ. The ends were cut back, 0 bases at V and 4 bases at J, with 9 bases in the middle. The CDR3 has 14 residues.

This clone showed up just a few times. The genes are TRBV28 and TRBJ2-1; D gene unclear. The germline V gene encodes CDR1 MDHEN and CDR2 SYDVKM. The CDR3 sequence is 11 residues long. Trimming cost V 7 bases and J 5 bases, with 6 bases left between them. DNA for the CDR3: TGTGCCAGCACCTCGGACAATGAGCAGTTCTTC. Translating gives CASTSDNEQFF.

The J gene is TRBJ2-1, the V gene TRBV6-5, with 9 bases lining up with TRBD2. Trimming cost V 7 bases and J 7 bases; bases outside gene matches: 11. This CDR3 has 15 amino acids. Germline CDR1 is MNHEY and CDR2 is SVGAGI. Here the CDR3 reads CASTPAGGQSNEQFF. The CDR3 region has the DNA TGTGCCAGCACCCCGGCGGGAGGGCAATCAAATGAGCAGTTCTTC.

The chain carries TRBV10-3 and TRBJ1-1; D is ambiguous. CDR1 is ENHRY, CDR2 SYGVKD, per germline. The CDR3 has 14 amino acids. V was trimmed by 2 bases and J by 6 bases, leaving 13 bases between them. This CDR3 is CAISEGRGHAEAFF. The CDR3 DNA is TGTGCCATCAGTGAGGGGCGCGGGCACGCTGAAGCTTTCTTT.

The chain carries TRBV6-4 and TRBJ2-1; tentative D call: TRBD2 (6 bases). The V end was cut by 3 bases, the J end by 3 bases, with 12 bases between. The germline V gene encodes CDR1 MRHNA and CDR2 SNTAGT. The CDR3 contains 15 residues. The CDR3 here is CASSELADFYNEQFF. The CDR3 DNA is TGTGCCAGCAGTGAGTTAGCGGACTTCTACAATGAGCAGTTCTTC.